This T cell receptor (beta chain) was obtained from a study of glioma-infiltrating T cells after dendritic cell vaccination. Study context: Three intradermal dendritic cell vaccine injections were given every two weeks. Study-wide points: Patients with more pretreatment TILs had longer time to progression and survival.

The protocol was immunoSEQ multiplex PCR, while the TCRdb copy is restricted to in-frame clones and leaves out a portion. The table has tens of thousands of clones, around 90% seen once. V lost 6 bases to trimming and J lost 2 bases; unmatched junction nucleotides: 7. CDR3 length equals 15 residues. Germline V gene data show CDR1 as MGHRA and CDR2 as YSYEKL. In the case of this clone: Antigen unknown.

This clonotype was sampled from a human donor with glioblastoma. V gene TRBV4-1 combines with J gene TRBJ1-1; 9 bases map to TRBD1. This specimen consisted of blood, obtained before dendritic cell vaccination. The CDR3 reads CASSQQGAFNTEAFF. The CDR3 nucleotides are TGCGCCAGCAGTCAACAGGGGGCATTTAACACTGAAGCTTTCTTT.